This TCR beta chain came from a study of cytomegalovirus exposure and HLA in healthy donors. For this clone: Its antigen is unknown.

The PCR had 60 Vbeta and 13 Jbeta primers. Produced via immunoSEQ multiplex PCR; TCRdb's table is partial and in-frame only. This sample yields about 120,000 clones, of which around 79% are seen a single time; around 1.5% belongs to the top ten. General study findings and limits: The majority of CMV-associated TCR beta chains were reported as apparently HLA-restricted in a later analysis. The study reported that TCR beta sequences accurately predicted HLA-A and HLA-B alleles in most subjects.

The CDR3 has 16 amino acids. V gave up 0 bases and J gave up 8 bases; unmatched junction bases: 6. Germline values: CDR1 MGHRA, CDR2 YSYEKL. The source is a woman aged 18-29 years in good health and CMV-seronegative. Input material: PBMCs. The chain combines TRBV4-1 with TRBJ1-4; 10 bases match TRBD1. The DNA of the CDR3 is TGCGCCAGCAGCCAAGATCCGGGACAGGGGTACGAAAAACTGTTTTTT. This encodes CASSQDPGQGYEKLFF.